These 26 T cell receptor beta chains were sequenced from one sample in a study of T cells in Graves' hyperthyroidism and ophthalmopathy. The investigators amplified TCR beta CDR3 regions from RNA transcripts. In the first-round RT-PCR of the TCR CDR3, the HTBI primer set was used. From the multiplex PCR reads, TCRdb called clonotypes with MiXCR, one entry per CDR3 protein. Among about 570,000 distinct CDR3 sequences listed, around 46% were seen once. The sequenced sample was peripheral blood or thyroid tissue (not recorded which). The origin of the receptors is an adult woman with Graves' disease, either hyperthyroidism or ophthalmopathy (not recorded which).

This clonotype was seen ten or more times. This chain links TRBV5-1 with TRBJ2-7; 10 bases match TRBD1. With 4 bases clipped from V and 4 bases from J, the junction kept 8 bases outside the gene matches. Per the germline V gene, CDR1 is SGHRS and CDR2 is YFSETQ. This CDR3 spans 15 amino acids. The CDR3 sequence is CASSSRTGGEYEQYF. CDR3 sequence (DNA): TGCGCCAGCAGCAGCCGGACAGGGGGGGAGTACGAGCAGTACTTC.

This clonotype was observed many times. The genes are TRBV5-1 and TRBJ2-5; 11 positions agree with TRBD1. Germline V gene sequence: CDR1 SGHRS, CDR2 YFSETQ. This CDR3 is 15 amino acids long. V trimming: 4 bases; J trimming: 4 bases; junction bases outside the gene matches: 6. CDR3 sequence: CASSRDRGSGETQYF. The DNA for the CDR3 is TGCGCCAGCAGCCGGGACAGGGGGAGTGGAGAGACCCAGTACTTC.

The chain uses TRBV2 and TRBJ1-1, with a weak D call TRBD1 (5 bases). The CDR3 has 17 amino acids. Germline lookup yields CDR1 SNHLY and CDR2 FYNNEI. The V end lost 10 bases, the J end lost 1 base, and 25 bases lay between the germline ends. The DNA for the CDR3 is TGTGCCACATTGTATAGGTCCACCGGGACGGAGAACACTGAAGCTTTCTTT. It codes for CATLYRSTGTENTEAFF.

J is TRBJ1-2 and V is TRBV9, with D uncertain. CDR1 and CDR2 from the germline V gene are SGDLS and YYNGEE. Trimming left V 0 bases short and J 8 bases short, with 8 bases between. CDR3 length: 12 residues. The chain's CDR3 is CASSVGTTGYTF. Here the CDR3 DNA reads TGTGCCAGCAGCGTAGGAACAACGGGCTACACCTTC.

This chain links TRBV20-1 with TRBJ2-1, with 9 bases lining up with TRBD2. This CDR3 comprises 14 residues. Trimming cost V 2 bases and J 6 bases; bases outside gene matches: 5. Per the germline V gene, CDR1 is DFQATT and CDR2 is SNEGSKA (reference sequence). The CDR3 here is CSARRLAGLNEQFF. As DNA, the CDR3 is TGCAGTGCTAGACGGCTAGCGGGACTCAATGAGCAGTTCTTC.

The chain combines TRBV7-9 with TRBJ1-2, with TRBD1 matching over 11 bases. The CDR3 spans 14 residues. Germline assignment: CDR1 SEHNR and CDR2 FQNEAQ (reference sequence). V gave up 8 bases and J gave up 4 bases; unmatched junction bases: 6. The CDR3 protein is CASRDRGYGYGYTF. CDR3 sequence (DNA): TGTGCCAGCCGGGACAGGGGGTACGGCTATGGCTACACCTTC.

This chain joins TRBV15 and TRBJ1-5; 8 nucleotides match TRBD1. Germline values: CDR1 LNHNV, CDR2 YYDKDF (reference sequence). V gave up 3 bases and J gave up 7 bases; unmatched junction bases: 8. The CDR3 length is 15 residues. The CDR3 DNA reads TGTGCCACCAGCAGTGATTCAGGGGGCAGGCAGCCCCAGCATTTT. Translation: CATSSDSGGRQPQHF.

Of note for this clonotype: An end of the junction differs from the germline gene, which may be a read error. This chain links TRBV6-6 with TRBJ1-4; D gene unclear. Germline V gene data show CDR1 as MNHNY and CDR2 as SVGAGI (reference sequence). The CDR3 is 15 amino acids. CDR3 coding DNA: TGTGCCAGCAGCTACTCGGGTTCAACTAATGGAAAACTGTTTTTT. This sequence encodes CASSYSGSTNGKLFF.

This clonotype was seen repeatedly, ten times or more. The V gene is TRBV13, the J gene TRBJ2-7; possible D gene TRBD1, 5 bases. The CDR3 totals 14 residues. The germline gives CDR1 PRHDT, CDR2 FYEKMQ (reference sequence). V lost 0 bases to trimming and J lost 4 bases, with 10 bases between them. The CDR3 sequence: CASSLGRARYEQYF. The CDR3 DNA reads TGTGCCAGCAGCTTAGGCAGGGCAAGGTACGAGCAGTACTTC.

There are a few counts of this clonotype. The rearrangement joins TRBV27 to TRBJ2-7; D unresolved. The germline V gene encodes CDR1 MNHEY and CDR2 SMNVEV (reference sequence). V was trimmed by 2 bases and J by 9 bases, leaving 5 bases between them. CDR3 length equals 10 residues. The CDR3, as DNA: TGTGCCAGCAGTTTAGCTGCGCAGTACTTC. Protein product: CASSLAAQYF.

The rearrangement joins TRBV20-1 to TRBJ2-7; 9 nucleotides align to TRBD2. V trimming: 5 bases; J trimming: 2 bases; junction bases outside the gene matches: 7. The CDR3 is 14 residues long. The germline gives CDR1 DFQATT, CDR2 SNEGSKA (reference sequence). This chain's CDR3 is CSASSGIGAYEQYF. The CDR3 DNA sequence: TGCAGTGCTTCTAGCGGGATTGGTGCCTACGAGCAGTACTTC.

Note on this clonotype: This may be a read error, as it is one base from a much larger clone. The CDR3 does not close with the conserved phenylalanine or tryptophan, likely indicating a read error. The chain employs TRBV5-6 and TRBJ1-2; a weak D match, TRBD1 (6 bases). The CDR3 covers 13 residues. CDR1 SGHDT and CDR2 YYEEEE come from the germline V gene. CDR3 in amino acids: CTSSRDMNYGYTL. The CDR3 coding sequence is TGTACCAGCAGCCGGGACATGAACTATGGCTACACCCTC.

The V gene is TRBV20-1, the J gene TRBJ2-4; D ambiguous. The CDR3 length is 14 residues. Trimming removed 0 bases from V and 7 bases from J, with 13 bases in between. CDR1 and CDR2 (germline): DFQATT, SNEGSKA (reference sequence). The CDR3 region is CSARDLIQDNIQYF. The CDR3 bases are TGCAGTGCTAGAGATCTGATTCAGGACAACATTCAGTACTTC.

This clonotype was seen repeatedly, ten times or more. V is TRBV12-3 or TRBV12-4 and J is TRBJ1-1, with D tentatively TRBD1 (5 bases). The CDR3 loop spans 14 amino acids. Trimming took off 6 bases at V and 5 bases at J, with 16 bases between the two ends. CDR3 nucleotides: TGTGCCAGCAGATACAGGTATCGGGGAACTGAAGCTTTCTTT. This gives the protein CASRYRYRGTEAFF.

This clonotype was counted at least ten times. V usage is TRBV12-3 or TRBV12-4 and J usage is TRBJ1-5; D is undetermined. CDR3 length equals 14 residues. The V and J ends lost 5 bases and 11 bases respectively, with 19 bases between them. The CDR3 DNA sequence: TGTGCCAGCAGTCTCGGGAACCGGGGAACGGCCCAGCATTTT. Translation: CASSLGNRGTAQHF.

Many counts were recorded for this clonotype. The J gene is TRBJ2-2, the V gene TRBV19; 9 positions match TRBD2. This CDR3 contains 16 residues. Trimming cost V 2 bases and J 7 bases; bases outside gene matches: 8. Germline loops: CDR1 LNHDA, CDR2 SQIVND (reference sequence). CDR3 loop: CASSIRLAGPVGELFF. DNA of the CDR3: TGTGCCAGTAGTATACGGCTAGCGGGACCGGTCGGGGAGCTGTTTTTT. Filled out from reference TRBV19 and TRBJ2-2, the complete variable domain reads DGGITQSPKYLFRKEGQNVTLSCEQNLNHDAMYWYRQDPGQGLRLIYYSQIVNDFQKGDIAEGYSVSREKKESFPLTVTSAQKNPTAFYLCASSIRLAGPVGELFFGEGSRLTVL.

A word on this clonotype: Because the CDR3 is missing its conserved closing phenylalanine or tryptophan, this is likely a read error. The DNA is omitted, as the CDR3 cannot be located on it reliably, and the CDR3 follows TCRdb's listing. This chain joins TRBV7-9 and TRBJ1-3; the D call TRBD1 from the table was never checked on the DNA. CDR1 is SEHNR, CDR2 FQNEAQ, per germline (reference sequence). The CDR3 has 8 residues if both end residues are counted. The CDR3 spells CASSPRGS.

This clonotype was detected many times. This chain uses TRBV7-2 with TRBJ2-7, with 8 bases identical to TRBD2. V was pared by 0 bases and J by 4 bases, with 11 bases of the junction left unmatched. CDR3 length equals 17 residues. Looked up from germline, CDR1 is SGHTA and CDR2 is FQGNSA. CDR3 loop: CASSLATGLAGFYEQYF. Here the CDR3 DNA reads TGTGCCAGCAGCTTAGCTACGGGGCTAGCGGGCTTTTACGAGCAGTACTTC.

This clonotype was seen a handful of times. The chain's CDR3 is CASSPGLTRGYEQYF. The DNA of the CDR3 is TGTGCCAGCTCACCCGGTTTGACCCGGGGCTACGAGCAGTACTTC. The chain recombines TRBV18 with TRBJ2-7, with D perhaps matching TRBD2 (5 bases). With 3 bases removed from V and 3 bases from J, the gap between germline ends came to 15 bases. This CDR3 is 15 amino acids long. Germline V lookup: CDR1 KGHSH, CDR2 LQKENI.

The V gene is TRBV29-1, the J gene TRBJ2-2; D remains ambiguous. Germline loops: CDR1 SQVTM, CDR2 ANQGSEA. The CDR3 has 13 amino acids. V was pared by 3 bases and J by 3 bases, with 8 bases between. The CDR3 spells CSVDRQDTGELFF. The DNA for the CDR3 is TGCAGCGTTGATCGGCAGGACACCGGGGAGCTGTTTTTT.

This clonotype was recorded many times. This chain joins TRBV12-3 or TRBV12-4 and TRBJ1-2; no reliable D call. Trimming pared 3 bases from V and 6 bases from J, leaving 20 bases between. The CDR3 consists of 16 residues. The CDR3 loop is CASSLEWVRRKDGYTF. CDR3 nucleotide sequence: TGTGCCAGCAGTTTGGAGTGGGTTAGAAGGAAGGATGGCTACACCTTC.

The chain recombines TRBV15 with TRBJ2-7; 10 nucleotides match TRBD1. Germline V gene lookup returns CDR1 LNHNV and CDR2 YYDKDF (reference sequence). This CDR3 contains 16 residues. After removal of 3 bases from V and 5 bases from J, the junction contained 10 bases not matched to a gene. The CDR3 DNA is TGTGCCACCAGCAGCGGCGGAGGGGACAGGGGCCACGAGCAGTACTTC. Amino acid sequence: CATSSGGGDRGHEQYF.

Many counts were recorded for this clonotype. At one boundary the junction diverges from the germline segment, which might be a read error. This chain joins TRBV11-1 and TRBJ2-2; D is unclear. Germline CDR1 reads SGHAT; CDR2 reads FQDESV (reference sequence). The CDR3 extends over 16 amino acids. The CDR3 DNA reads as TGTGCCAGCAGCTTAGGAGGAGATTGGCCGACCGGCGAGCTGTTTTTT. Its translation: CASSLGGDWPTGELFF.

At least ten counts were recorded for this clonotype. The chain recombines TRBV5-1 with TRBJ1-6; TRBD1 matches at 12 bases. V shed 1 base, J shed 9 bases, and the junction held 8 bases outside the gene matches. CDR3 length equals 17 residues. CDR1 SGHRS and CDR2 YFSETQ come from the germline V gene. CDR3 loop: CASSLRSRGQGASPLHF. CDR3 DNA sequence: TGCGCCAGCAGCTTGAGGTCACGGGGACAGGGGGCTTCACCCCTCCACTTT.

The CDR3 nucleotides are TGTGCCAGCAGGTCCAGCTCCTACAATGAGCAGTTCTTC. Its protein is CASRSSSYNEQFF. The genes are TRBV2 and TRBJ2-1; no definite D call. Germline values: CDR1 SNHLY, CDR2 FYNNEI. The CDR3 covers 13 residues. Trimming removed 6 bases from V and 0 bases from J, with 6 bases in between.

The CDR3 nucleotides are TGTGCCAGCAGCGCATTGGGGAATAATCAGCCCCAGCATTTT. The encoded protein is CASSALGNNQPQHF. This chain joins TRBV5-6 and TRBJ1-5; D gene uncertain. The CDR3 covers 14 residues. Between the trimmed V and J ends, which lost 4 bases and 4 bases, there was a span of 12 bases. CDR1 SGHDT and CDR2 YYEEEE come from the germline V gene.